Below are 23 T cell receptor beta chains sequenced from a single sample in a study of spatial heterogeneity in lung cancer. Study-level results: The number of expanded tumor alpha and beta chains correlated with mutation number.

The time point here: sample taken at primary tumor resection. Antigen specificity for these receptors is unknown. TCRdb fed the 5' RACE reads into MiXCR, producing one record per CDR3 protein. The data show 5,700 or so distinct CDR3 sequences, 3.9% seen once. The sequencing used lung tumor tissue, collected at surgery. The receptors derive from a female donor with early-stage non-small cell lung cancer.

Within the sample, this clonotype is medium-sized. The chain has TRBV5-1 and TRBJ2-5; TRBD2 might be the D (6 bases). CDR3 length: 14 amino acids. CDR1 is SGHRS, CDR2 YFSETQ, per germline. V was trimmed by 4 bases and J by 2 bases, leaving 12 bases between them. The CDR3 region is CASSGPSDQETQYF. The CDR3 region has the DNA TGCGCCAGCAGCGGACCTAGCGATCAAGAGACCCAGTACTTC.

This clonotype was seen ten or more times. The chain joins TRBV7-3 to TRBJ1-2, with 11 nucleotides matching TRBD1. The CDR3 has 15 residues. The V gene end was trimmed by 2 bases and the J gene end by 7 bases; junction bases not matched to a gene: 6. The V gene's germline CDR1 is SGHTA and CDR2 FQGTGA. CDR3 protein: CASSLGPGTGGGYTF. Here the CDR3 DNA reads TGTGCCAGCAGCTTAGGGCCCGGGACAGGGGGTGGCTACACCTTC.

This clonotype was observed many times. The V call is TRBV12-3 or TRBV12-4, the J call TRBJ2-3, with TRBD1 matching 7 bases. This CDR3 has 14 amino acids. V dropped 4 bases and J dropped 2; count of bases not matched to a gene: 3. Here the CDR3 reads CASSSDRVTDTQYF. The CDR3 nucleotides read TGTGCCAGCAGTTCCGACAGGGTCACAGATACGCAGTATTTT.

In its sample, this clonotype was seen many times. This chain connects TRBV29-1 to TRBJ1-2; D is ambiguous. V was clipped by 5 bases and J by 4 bases, with 8 bases between them. This CDR3 spans 11 amino acids. CDR1 is SQVTM and CDR2 is ANQGSEA in the germline V gene. The CDR3 DNA reads TGCAGCGTTTTCCACGGCTATGGCTACACCTTC. Translation: CSVFHGYGYTF.

This clonotype is medium-sized. This chain connects TRBV3-1 to TRBJ2-5, with D uncertain. The CDR3 contains 13 residues. Trimming left V 8 bases short and J 1 base short, with 11 bases between. Germline CDR1 reads LGHDT; CDR2 reads YNNKEL (reference sequence). The CDR3 loop reads CASSMGGQETQYF. The CDR3 coding sequence is TGTGCCAGCTCTATGGGCGGCCAAGAGACCCAGTACTTC.

In its sample, this clonotype ranks as medium-sized. V and J are TRBV9 and TRBJ2-5, with 11 positions matching TRBD2. The trim removed 4 bases at V and 2 bases at J, leaving 4 bases unmatched. The CDR3 is 15 residues long. Germline assignment: CDR1 SGDLS and CDR2 YYNGEE. Here the CDR3 reads CASSLSSGGQETQYF. CDR3 DNA sequence: TGTGCCAGCAGCCTCTCTAGCGGGGGGCAAGAGACCCAGTACTTC.

This clonotype was seen ten or more times. The genes are TRBV10-3 and TRBJ1-1; D perhaps matches TRBD1 (5 bases). Germline CDR1 is ENHRY and CDR2 is SYGVKD. The CDR3 sequence is 12 residues long. Trimming removed 2 bases from V and 11 bases from J, with 12 bases in between. The CDR3 here is CAISELEGQAFF. CDR3 nucleotide sequence: TGTGCCATCAGTGAGCTGGAGGGGCAGGCTTTCTTT.

This clonotype was seen ten or more times. The V call is TRBV13, the J call TRBJ2-7; TRBD1 matches 8 bases. The junction had 5 bases not matched to a gene; V was cut back by 3 bases and J by 1 base. Germline values: CDR1 PRHDT, CDR2 FYEKMQ (reference sequence). The CDR3 sequence is 15 residues long. The CDR3 coding sequence is TGTGCCAGCAGCTTCAAAGGGACAGGATCCTACGAGCAGTACTTC. The encoded protein is CASSFKGTGSYEQYF.

By sample fraction, this clonotype is medium-sized. This chain links TRBV3-1 with TRBJ1-2, with D perhaps matching TRBD1 (6 bases). Germline assignment: CDR1 LGHDT and CDR2 YNNKEL (reference sequence). V was cut by 1 base and J by 4 bases, with 19 bases left in between. This CDR3 is 17 amino acids long. CDR3 amino acids: CASSQAFSKGEGYGYTF. The DNA for the CDR3 is TGTGCCAGCAGCCAAGCATTTTCAAAGGGGGAGGGCTATGGCTACACCTTC.

This clonotype was seen at least ten times. The CDR3, as DNA: TGTGCCAGCAGCCCCTATCCTTTGAACACTGAAGCTTTCTTT. It translates to CASSPYPLNTEAFF. The chain combines TRBV3-1 with TRBJ1-1; no definite D call. Between the trimmed V and J ends, which lost 4 bases and 0 bases, there was a span of 9 bases. The CDR3 runs 14 residues. The germline V gene has CDR1 LGHDT and CDR2 YNNKEL (reference sequence). The full variable domain, in which reference TRBV3-1 and TRBJ1-1 provide the parts outside the CDR3, is DTAVSQTPKYLVTQMGNDKSIKCEQNLGHDTMYWYKQDSKKFLKIMFSYNNKELIINETVPNRFSPKSPDKAHLNLHINSLELGDSAVYFCASSPYPLNTEAFFGQGTRLTVV.

This chain connects TRBV3-1 to TRBJ1-1; a weak D match, TRBD1 (6 bases). This CDR3 contains 12 residues. V lost 3 bases, J lost 11 bases, and 13 bases lay in between. The V gene's germline CDR1 is LGHDT and CDR2 YNNKEL (reference sequence). The CDR3 loop reads CASSQGRGYAFF. In DNA form, the CDR3 reads TGTGCCAGCAGCCAGGGCAGGGGCTATGCTTTCTTT. The variable domain in full, with the rest retrieved from reference TRBV3-1 and TRBJ1-1, is DTAVSQTPKYLVTQMGNDKSIKCEQNLGHDTMYWYKQDSKKFLKIMFSYNNKELIINETVPNRFSPKSPDKAHLNLHINSLELGDSAVYFCASSQGRGYAFFGQGTRLTVV.

This clonotype occurred a few times. The chain recombines TRBV6-5 with TRBJ1-1, with D possibly being TRBD1 (6 bases). V lost 1 base, J lost 4 bases, and 16 bases lay in between. CDR3 size: 16 residues. Per germline, CDR1 MNHEY and CDR2 SVGAGI. As DNA, the CDR3 is TGTGCCAGCAGTTACTTACCGGAAGCAGGGGTCACTGAAGCTTTCTTT. Translated: CASSYLPEAGVTEAFF.

By sample share, this clonotype is medium-sized. The chain's CDR3 is CAWSRRIGTEAFF. The CDR3 DNA sequence: TGTGCCTGGAGTAGACGGATAGGGACTGAAGCTTTCTTT. The chain carries TRBV30 and TRBJ1-1; D unclear. Trimming took 2 bases from V and 5 from J, leaving 12 bases between them. CDR1 is GTSNPN and CDR2 is SVGIG in the germline V gene (reference sequence). The CDR3 loop spans 13 amino acids.

This clonotype was seen ten or more times. This chain links TRBV7-9 with TRBJ2-5; TRBD1 aligns across 10 bases. From germline, CDR1 is SEHNR and CDR2 FQNEAQ (reference sequence). This CDR3 has 15 residues. Trimming took 5 bases from V and 5 from J; bases not matched to a gene: 8. CDR3 in DNA: TGTGCCAGCAGCCCGGGACAGGGGCGGTTGGAGACCCAGTACTTC. It specifies CASSPGQGRLETQYF.

This clonotype was detected many times. In nucleotides, the CDR3 is TGTGCCATCTTTCAGGAGGACACCGGGGAGCTGTTTTTT. Protein sequence: CAIFQEDTGELFF. This chain links TRBV10-3 with TRBJ2-2, with D perhaps matching TRBD2 (5 bases). Trimming removed 8 bases at V and 3 bases at J, with 10 bases between. CDR3 length: 13 amino acids. In germline, CDR1 is ENHRY, CDR2 SYGVKD.

In its sample, this clonotype ranks as medium-sized. The chain has TRBV14 and TRBJ2-1, with D unresolved. With 0 bases removed from V and 7 bases from J, the gap between germline ends came to 10 bases. CDR3 length: 14 residues. Germline V gives CDR1 SGHDN, CDR2 FVKESK. CDR3 in amino acids: CASSQDLSRNEQFF. The CDR3 coding sequence is TGTGCCAGCAGCCAAGATCTTTCCCGGAATGAGCAGTTCTTC.

This clonotype was counted many times. V gene TRBV6-5 combines with J gene TRBJ2-5, with D perhaps matching TRBD1 or TRBD2 (6 bases each). Germline V lookup: CDR1 MNHEY, CDR2 SVGAGI. Trimming shortened V by 2 bases and J by 7 bases, and 23 bases separated the two germline ends. The CDR3 runs to 17 residues. The CDR3 region has the DNA TGTGCCAGCAGTTACACTTTTGGGGGCGGGGACCTTGGGACCCAGTACTTC. Its translation is CASSYTFGGGDLGTQYF.

By sample share, this clonotype is medium-sized. This rearrangement joins TRBV5-1 to TRBJ2-7, with D perhaps TRBD1 (6 bases). Germline V gene lookup returns CDR1 SGHRS and CDR2 YFSETQ. V lost 6 bases and J 5 bases, leaving 15 bases between the germline ends. There are 13 residues in the CDR3. CDR3 DNA: TGCGCCAGCACCTCACCAGGGGCCCACGAGCAGTACTTC. It codes for CASTSPGAHEQYF. The whole variable domain, filled in from reference TRBV5-1 and TRBJ2-7, reads KAGVTQTPRYLIKTRGQQVTLSCSPISGHRSVSWYQQTPGQGLQFLFEYFSETQRNKGNFPGRFSGRQFSNSRSEMNVSTLELGDSALYLCASTSPGAHEQYFGPGTRLTVT.

This clonotype is deemed medium-sized. The chain links TRBV20-1 to TRBJ2-7; D possibly uses TRBD1 or TRBD2 (6 bases each). The CDR3 contains 12 residues. CDR1 is DFQATT, CDR2 SNEGSKA, per germline (reference sequence). The CDR3 DNA is TGCAGGGGGGGCGGGGTATCACCCGAGCAGTACTTC. It codes for CRGGGVSPEQYF.

This clonotype counts as medium-sized. One junction end disagrees with the germline gene, perhaps due to a read error. The J gene is TRBJ2-1, the V gene TRBV7-7; 7 nucleotides align to TRBD2. Germline lookup yields CDR1 SSHAT and CDR2 FNYEAQ (reference sequence). The CDR3 extends over 16 amino acids. CDR3 in amino acids: CASSLASSGAYNEQFF. The CDR3 DNA sequence: TGTGCTAGCAGCTTAGCCTCTAGCGGTGCCTACAATGAGCAGTTCTTC.

This clonotype is termed medium-sized (0.01 to 0.1%). J is TRBJ1-2 and V is TRBV12-3 or TRBV12-4, with D possibly being TRBD1 (5 bases). V was trimmed by 3 bases and J by 8 bases, leaving 13 bases between them. CDR3 length: 13 residues. CDR3 in amino acids: CASSFQGLGGYTF. CDR3 in DNA: TGTGCCAGCAGTTTCCAGGGTCTCGGGGGCTACACCTTC.

This clonotype showed up many times. DNA of the CDR3: TGTGCCAGCACACAAAGACTAGCGGAGGGTCGGATCCAGTACTTC. Protein sequence: CASTQRLAEGRIQYF. This rearrangement joins TRBV2 to TRBJ2-5; 9 bases are a match to TRBD2. The V segment lost 7 bases and the J segment 10 bases; nucleotides outside the gene matches: 16. The CDR3 covers 15 residues. The germline CDR1 and CDR2 sequences are SNHLY and FYNNEI.

This clonotype was picked up many times. This sequence joins TRBV5-1 and TRBJ2-1; 14 bases are a match to TRBD2. CDR3 length equals 14 residues. Germline V gene data show CDR1 as SGHRS and CDR2 as YFSETQ. The V and J ends lost 6 bases and 14 bases, in that order; junction bases with no gene match: 10. The CDR3 loop is CASTGGGLAGDKFF. The DNA for the CDR3 is TGCGCCAGCACCGGAGGGGGACTAGCGGGAGACAAGTTCTTC.